The 27 T cell receptor beta chains below were found in one sample sequenced in a study of blood T cell repertoires in COVID-19. Measured with immunoSEQ multiplex PCR; TCRdb has only the in-frame clones, and not every one. The sample records 99,000 or so clones, roughly 89% being singletons. Sequences were obtained from peripheral blood. The receptors here all came from a human donor in a cohort sampled during active COVID-19.

The gene calls are TRBV9 and TRBJ1-1; tentatively, D is TRBD1 (5 bases). The CDR3 contains 13 residues. Looked up from germline, CDR1 is SGDLS and CDR2 is YYNGEE. Trimming removed 3 bases from V and 7 bases from J, with 13 bases in between. The DNA of the CDR3 is TGTGCCAGCAGCGCCGGGGGTCGTAGTGAAGCTTTCTTT. Encoded protein: CASSAGGRSEAFF. Looking up the rest from reference TRBV9 and TRBJ1-1 gives the full variable domain: DSGVTQTPKHLITATGQRVTLRCSPRSGDLSVYWYQQSLDQGLQFLIQYYNGEERAKGNILERFSAQQFPDLHSELNLSSLELGDSALYFCASSAGGRSEAFFGQGTRLTVV.

The chain carries TRBV1 and TRBJ2-3; TRBD1 is the table's D call, not checked against the DNA. TRBV1 is classified as a pseudogene. This CDR3 spans 17 amino acids. The CDR3: CTSSQGRQGEYTDTQYF. In DNA, the CDR3 is TGCACCAGCAGCCAAGGCAGACAGGGGGAATACACAGATACGCAGTATTTT.

The chain is built from TRBV28 and TRBJ1-2, with a tentative D call TRBD1 (6 bases). The CDR3 runs to 14 residues. Germline CDR1 is MDHEN and CDR2 is SYDVKM. Trimming removed 4 bases from V and 3 bases from J, with 12 bases in between. CDR3 loop: CASSWGQGYYGYTF. As DNA, the CDR3 is TGTGCCAGCAGTTGGGGACAAGGGTACTATGGCTACACCTTC.

The chain employs TRBV28 and TRBJ1-6, with 7 bases matching TRBD1. Unmatched junction bases numbered 8, after V lost 2 bases and J lost 7 bases. Germline values: CDR1 MDHEN, CDR2 SYDVKM. There are 16 residues in the CDR3. The CDR3 is CASSLAQGVMNSPLHF. DNA for the CDR3: TGTGCCAGCAGTTTAGCGCAGGGGGTTATGAATTCACCCCTCCACTTT.

This clone appeared once. This chain's CDR3 is CASSQGGGGWNSPLHF. The DNA for the CDR3 is TGCGCCAGCAGCCAAGGCGGGGGAGGATGGAATTCACCCCTCCACTTT. The chain recombines TRBV4-1 with TRBJ1-6; tentative D call: TRBD1 (5 bases). The germline CDR1 and CDR2 sequences are MGHRA and YSYEKL. This CDR3 has 16 amino acids. Trimming removed 1 base at V and 7 bases at J, with 14 bases between.

The genes are TRBV7-2 and TRBJ2-2, with 8 bases lining up with TRBD2. Germline CDR1 SGHTA, CDR2 FQGNSA. The CDR3 is 17 amino acids. After removal of 1 base from V and 4 bases from J, the junction contained 8 bases not matched to a gene. The CDR3 region has the DNA TGTGCCAGCAGCTTAGGTCGCGGGGGGCGGAGCACCGGGGAGCTGTTTTTT. The encoded protein is CASSLGRGGRSTGELFF.

V gene TRBV6-6 combines with J gene TRBJ2-5; D is undetermined. CDR3 size: 12 residues. CDR1 MNHNY and CDR2 SVGAGI come from the germline V gene (reference sequence). Trimming shortened V by 7 bases and J by 9 bases, and 15 bases separated the two germline ends. Here the CDR3 reads CASTGTGVAQYF. The DNA for the CDR3 is TGTGCCAGCACCGGAACTGGAGTGGCCCAGTACTTC.

The chain joins TRBV3-1 (or the pseudogene TRBV3-2) to TRBJ1-1; 9 nucleotides match TRBD1. The ends lost 0 bases at V and 5 bases at J; junction bases unmatched: 4. The CDR3 totals 15 residues. The germline CDR1 and CDR2 sequences are LGHDT and YNNKEL (reference sequence). CDR3: CASSQEYRGRTEAFF. The CDR3 DNA reads as TGTGCCAGCAGCCAAGAATACAGGGGGCGGACTGAAGCTTTCTTT.

V gene TRBV19 combines with J gene TRBJ2-3, with 12 bases aligning to TRBD1. Per germline, CDR1 LNHDA and CDR2 SQIVND (reference sequence). The CDR3 covers 15 residues. With 6 bases clipped from V and 3 bases from J, the junction kept 4 bases outside the gene matches. CDR3 nucleotides: TGTGCCAGTAGATGGGGACAGGGGGCGACAGATACGCAGTATTTT. It translates to CASRWGQGATDTQYF. Full variable domain (missing parts from reference TRBV19 and TRBJ2-3): DGGITQSPKYLFRKEGQNVTLSCEQNLNHDAMYWYRQDPGQGLRLIYYSQIVNDFQKGDIAEGYSVSREKKESFPLTVTSAQKNPTAFYLCASRWGQGATDTQYFGPGTRLTVL.

The DNA of the CDR3 is TGTGCCAGCAGTGAAGTGCCGGGGACAGGGATCAGCAATCAGCCCCAGCATTTT. Translation: CASSEVPGTGISNQPQHF. The chain has TRBV6-1 and TRBJ1-5; 9 positions agree with TRBD1. The CDR3 has 18 amino acids. The J segment lost 1 base and the V segment lost 1 base, leaving 8 bases of the junction unmatched. CDR1 and CDR2 (germline): MNHNS, SASEGT.

The chain uses TRBV19 and TRBJ1-2, with a weak D call TRBD1 (6 bases). The ends were cut back, 7 bases at V and 4 bases at J, with 16 bases in the middle. Germline V lookup: CDR1 LNHDA, CDR2 SQIVND (reference sequence). The CDR3 is 14 residues long. In DNA form, the CDR3 reads TGTGCCAGTACCCCAGGGGCCGTAGGCTATGGCTACACCTTC. It codes for CASTPGAVGYGYTF.

The chain has TRBV2 and TRBJ1-1; D not resolved. This CDR3 spans 14 amino acids. The germline CDR1 and CDR2 sequences are SNHLY and FYNNEI. V was cut by 1 base and J by 1 base, with 7 bases left in between. The CDR3 nucleotides read TGTGCCAGCAGTGAAGTTCGGGGGAACACTGAAGCTTTCTTT. It translates to CASSEVRGNTEAFF.

The chain joins TRBV27 to TRBJ1-6; possibly TRBD1 for D (6 bases). The V end was cut by 0 bases, the J end by 8 bases, with 14 bases between. From germline, CDR1 is MNHEY and CDR2 SMNVEV (reference sequence). CDR3 length equals 16 residues. The CDR3: CASSLSASGVDSPLHF. The CDR3 DNA reads as TGTGCCAGCAGTTTATCGGCATCAGGGGTTGATTCACCCCTCCACTTT.

V is TRBV7-3 and J is TRBJ1-2, with D perhaps matching TRBD1 (6 bases). Trimming cost V 5 bases and J 3 bases, with 13 bases left between them. Germline lookup yields CDR1 SGHTA and CDR2 FQGTGA. There are 14 residues in the CDR3. The CDR3 loop is CASSPQGSDYGYTF. The DNA of the CDR3 is TGTGCCAGCAGCCCACAGGGTTCAGACTATGGCTACACCTTC.

This rearrangement joins TRBV5-8 to TRBJ2-7; possibly TRBD1 for D (6 bases). The CDR3 extends over 15 amino acids. The germline CDR1 and CDR2 sequences are SGHTS and YDEGEE. V was trimmed by 1 base and J by 4 bases, leaving 15 bases between them. The CDR3 DNA sequence: TGTGCCAGCAGCTTGCGAGGGCAGGGGAATTACGAGCAGTACTTC. Its translation: CASSLRGQGNYEQYF.

CDR3 in DNA: TGTGCCAGCAGTTCCAGCGGGACGGGAGTGTTCGGTGAGCAGTTCTTC. As protein: CASSSSGTGVFGEQFF. This chain uses TRBV27 with TRBJ2-1, with 7 bases fitting TRBD2. The CDR3 runs 16 residues. Germline-derived CDR1 and CDR2 are MNHEY and SMNVEV (reference sequence). The V gene end was trimmed by 4 bases and the J gene end by 9 bases; junction bases not matched to a gene: 15.

This clone was detected once. The rearrangement joins TRBV19 to TRBJ1-5; TRBD1 matches 9 bases. The V gene end was trimmed by 4 bases and the J gene end by 0 bases; junction bases not matched to a gene: 10. This CDR3 has 18 amino acids. Looked up from germline, CDR1 is LNHDA and CDR2 is SQIVND (reference sequence). In DNA, the CDR3 is TGTGCCAGTAGTAAATGGGGACAGGGAGGGATTAGCAATCAGCCCCAGCATTTT. Its protein product is CASSKWGQGGISNQPQHF.

This chain connects TRBV5-1 to TRBJ2-1; D perhaps matches TRBD1 (6 bases). With 4 bases removed from V and 4 bases from J, the gap between germline ends came to 15 bases. CDR3 length equals 15 residues. Germline V CDR1 and CDR2: SGHRS, YFSETQ. The CDR3 protein is CASSIRGQGYNEQFF. The CDR3 DNA follows: TGCGCCAGCAGCATCCGGGGACAAGGGTACAATGAGCAGTTCTTC.

The chain couples TRBV28 to TRBJ2-3; D possibly corresponds to TRBD1 (6 bases). The germline gives CDR1 MDHEN, CDR2 SYDVKM. The length of the CDR3 is 16 residues. Trimming pared 2 bases from V and 2 bases from J, leaving 14 bases between. The CDR3 is CASSLGGRRFTDTQYF. For the CDR3, the DNA is TGTGCCAGCAGTTTAGGGGGCCGTCGTTTCACAGATACGCAGTATTTT.

V and J are TRBV24-1 and TRBJ1-2; possible D gene TRBD1, 5 bases. This CDR3 is 12 amino acids long. Germline CDR1 and CDR2: KGHDR and SFDVKD. V lost 5 bases and J lost 6, with 9 bases in between. The CDR3 bases are TGTGCCACCAGTGGCGGAGGGGATGGCTACACCTTC. Encoded protein: CATSGGGDGYTF.

The V and J genes are TRBV14 and TRBJ1-4, with a tentative D call TRBD1 (5 bases). The CDR3 loop spans 13 amino acids. Germline values: CDR1 SGHDN, CDR2 FVKESK. The ends were cut back, 4 bases at V and 5 bases at J, with 8 bases in the middle. DNA of the CDR3: TGTGCCAGCAGCCGTGCAGGGAATGAAAAACTGTTTTTT. It specifies CASSRAGNEKLFF.

This chain uses TRBV11-2 with TRBJ2-1; TRBD2 aligns across 10 bases. The CDR3 is 17 residues long. V gave up 2 bases and J gave up 10 bases; unmatched junction bases: 14. Germline loops: CDR1 SGHAT, CDR2 FQNNGV. The CDR3 DNA sequence: TGTGCCAGCAGCTTAAGACCCCTCACTAGCGGGAAGGGGGAGCAGTTCTTC. This translates into CASSLRPLTSGKGEQFF. Drawing the rest from reference TRBV11-2 and TRBJ2-1, the complete variable domain is EAGVAQSPRYKIIEKRQSVAFWCNPISGHATLYWYQQILGQGPKLLIQFQNNGVVDDSQLPKDRFSAERLKGVDSTLKIQPAKLEDSAVYLCASSLRPLTSGKGEQFFGPGTRLTVL.

The CDR3 DNA reads TGCGCCAGTATGAGCGGGAGGACTAATCATCCCAATGAGCAGTTCTTC. It translates to CASMSGRTNHPNEQFF. The rearrangement joins TRBV5-1 to TRBJ2-1, with 9 bases lining up with TRBD2. The CDR3 is 16 residues long. The V gene's germline CDR1 is SGHRS and CDR2 YFSETQ. V gave up 8 bases and J gave up 6 bases; unmatched junction bases: 15.

The chain employs TRBV28 and TRBJ1-5, with 8 bases fitting TRBD1. The V gene's germline CDR1 is MDHEN and CDR2 SYDVKM. This CDR3 spans 16 amino acids. The J segment lost 7 bases and the V segment lost 4 bases, leaving 12 bases of the junction unmatched. CDR3 region: CASSYRRTGRAQPQHF. CDR3 coding DNA: TGTGCCAGCAGTTACAGACGGACAGGGAGGGCGCAGCCCCAGCATTTT. The full variable domain, completed using reference TRBV28 and TRBJ1-5, is DVKVTQSSRYLVKRTGEKVFLECVQDMDHENMFWYRQDPGLGLRLIYFSYDVKMKEKGDIPEGYSVSREKKERFSLILESASTNQTSMYLCASSYRRTGRAQPQHFGDGTRLSIL.

The V call is TRBV7-9, the J call TRBJ2-3; 8 bases are a match to TRBD2. Germline trimming cut 4 bases from V and 2 bases from J; bases unmatched to any gene: 5. CDR1 is SEHNR, CDR2 FQNEAQ, per germline (reference sequence). The CDR3 sequence is 15 residues long. The CDR3 reads CASSSLAEATDTQYF. DNA of the CDR3: TGTGCCAGCAGCTCACTAGCGGAAGCCACAGATACGCAGTATTTT. The variable domain in full, with the rest retrieved from reference TRBV7-9 and TRBJ2-3, is DTGVSQNPRHKITKRGQNVTFRCDPISEHNRLYWYRQTLGQGPEFLTYFQNEAQLEKSRLLSDRFSAERPKGSFSTLEIQRTEQGDSAMYLCASSSLAEATDTQYFGPGTRLTVL.

The chain carries TRBV10-3 and TRBJ1-1; 7 bases line up with TRBD1. J gave up 0 bases and V 7 bases, and 8 bases lay outside the gene matches. Germline V gives CDR1 ENHRY, CDR2 SYGVKD. This CDR3 is built from 15 residues. CDR3 sequence (DNA): TGTGCCATCAACTCCGGGACAGCGATGAACACTGAAGCTTTCTTT. It encodes CAINSGTAMNTEAFF.

The chain employs TRBV28 and TRBJ1-3, with a weak D call TRBD1 (6 bases). The CDR3 loop spans 16 amino acids. Germline V gene sequence: CDR1 MDHEN, CDR2 SYDVKM. Trimming removed 3 bases at V and 0 bases at J, with 12 bases between. The DNA for the CDR3 is TGTGCCAGCAGTTTCGTATGGACAGCCTCTGGAAACACCATATATTTT. It codes for CASSFVWTASGNTIYF.